The rows below give T cell receptor beta chains drawn from one sample of a study of STAT5B mutations in CD4+ large granular lymphocyte leukemia. Clones were sequenced by immunoSEQ multiplex PCR, and TCRdb holds only the in-frame ones, with some missing. This repertoire shows about 30,000 clones, 65% to 80% found once; its top ten account for around 2%. The sample was CD4+ T cells from blood buffy coats. The source is a human donor in good health. CDR3s include the opening cysteine and the closing phenylalanine or tryptophan. D genes are given only for firm matches. Some rows mark clone size as missing; the rest say once, few, many or name a class of expanded clone.

TRBJ2-3 NA NA TRBV5-6 CASSPGVGGTDTQYF TGTGCCAGCAGCCCCGGGGTGGGGGGAACAGATACGCAGTATTTT
TRBJ2-2 few NA TRBV2 CASSEDQGRHTGELFF TGTGCCAGCAGTGAAGACCAGGGGCGGCACACCGGGGAGCTGTTTTTT
TRBJ2-5 few NA TRBV7-2 CASSKALQETQYF TGTGCCAGCAGCAAGGCCCTACAAGAGACCCAGTACTTC
TRBJ1-6 NA TRBD1 TRBV4-3 CASSQRMSGDRVAKPYNSPLHF TGCGCCAGCAGCCAACGTATGTCAGGGGACAGGGTGGCGAAGCCCTATAATTCACCCCTCCACTTT
TRBJ1-1 NA TRBD1 TRBV7-2 CASRSRTGGRTEAFF TGTGCCAGCAGGTCGAGGACAGGGGGCCGAACTGAAGCTTTCTTT
TRBJ1-6 few TRBD1 TRBV11-2 CASRFDRAAYNSPLHF TGTGCCAGCAGATTCGACAGGGCTGCCTATAATTCACCCCTCCACTTT
TRBJ2-7 once NA TRBV5-1 CASSLGTPYEQYF TGCGCCAGCAGCTTGGGGACTCCCTACGAGCAGTACTTC
TRBJ2-2 few NA TRBV25-1 CASSGTGELFF TGTGCCAGCAGTGGGACCGGGGAGCTGTTTTTT
TRBJ2-1 NA NA TRBV10-2 CARRQGRDEQFF TGCGCCAGAAGACAGGGGAGGGATGAGCAGTTCTTC
TRBJ2-2 NA NA TRBV5-4 CASSPGRGKRNTGELFF TGTGCCAGCAGCCCCGGGAGAGGGAAAAGAAACACCGGGGAGCTGTTTTTT
TRBJ1-3 NA NA TRBV19 CASQYPGNTIYF TGTGCCAGCCAATATCCCGGAAACACCATATATTTT
TRBJ2-4 NA NA TRBV25-1 CASSELGGEDIQYF TGTGCCAGCAGTGAATTAGGGGGTGAGGACATTCAGTACTTC
TRBJ1-5 few TRBD1 TRBV7-9 CASSFGTGGKVSQHF TGTGCCAGCAGCTTTGGGACAGGGGGAAAGGTGTCCCAGCATTTT
TRBJ2-7 once NA TRBV7-9 CASSSGRSNEQYF TGTGCCAGCAGCTCGGGACGAAGCAACGAGCAGTACTTC
TRBJ1-2 NA NA TRBV6-5 CASRRGMRGYTF TGTGCCAGCCGGCGGGGAATGCGCGGCTACACCTTC
TRBJ2-1 NA TRBD1 TRBV7-8 CASSLDRGLGFF TGTGCCAGCAGCTTAGACAGGGGCCTGGGGTTCTTC
TRBJ1-6 NA NA TRBV5-8 CASPRAGSTYNSPLHF TGTGCCAGCCCGAGGGCAGGGTCAACGTATAATTCACCCCTCCACTTT
TRBJ1-6 NA NA TRBV9 CASSTRDTYNSPLHF TGTGCCAGCAGCACCCGGGACACGTATAATTCACCCCTCCACTTT
TRBJ1-4 NA NA TRBV7-2 CASSGRGGGFNEKLFF TGTGCCAGCAGCGGGCGTGGGGGGGGATTTAATGAAAAACTGTTTTTT
TRBJ2-7 NA TRBD1 TRBV5-1 CASSLTGVKTYEQYF TGCGCCAGCAGCCTGACAGGGGTAAAAACCTACGAGCAGTACTTC
TRBJ2-3 NA TRBD1 TRBV7-9 CASRSTTGGRDTQYF TGTGCCAGCAGATCTACGACAGGGGGCAGGGATACGCAGTATTTT
TRBJ2-7 NA NA TRBV10-1 CASSSQPYEQYF TGCGCCAGCAGTAGTCAGCCCTACGAGCAGTACTTC
TRBJ1-2 few NA TRBV6-6 CASSPLGGSGGYTF TGTGCCAGCAGCCCCTTAGGGGGGTCTGGAGGCTACACCTTC
TRBJ1-3 NA NA TRBV7-2 CASSLVNPRGNTIYF TGTGCCAGCAGCTTAGTAAATCCGAGAGGAAACACCATATATTTT
TRBJ1-4 NA NA TRBV5-1 CASSLQQPNEKLFF TGCGCCAGCAGCTTGCAACAGCCGAATGAAAAACTGTTTTTT
TRBJ1-2 NA NA TRBV9 CASSLLDRGAYTF TGTGCCAGCAGCCTACTCGATCGAGGGGCATACACCTTC
TRBJ2-5 NA NA TRBV5-1 CASSVEWPQETQYF TGCGCCAGCAGCGTTGAATGGCCCCAAGAGACCCAGTACTTC